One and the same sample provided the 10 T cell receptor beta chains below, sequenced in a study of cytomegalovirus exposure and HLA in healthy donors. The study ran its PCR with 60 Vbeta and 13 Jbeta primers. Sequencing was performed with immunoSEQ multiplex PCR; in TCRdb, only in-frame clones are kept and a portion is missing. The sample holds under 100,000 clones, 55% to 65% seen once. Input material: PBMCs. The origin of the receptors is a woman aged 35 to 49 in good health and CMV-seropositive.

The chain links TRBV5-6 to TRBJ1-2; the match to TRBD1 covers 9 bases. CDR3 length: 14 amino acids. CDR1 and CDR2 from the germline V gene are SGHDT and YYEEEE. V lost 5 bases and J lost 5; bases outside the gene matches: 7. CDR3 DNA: TGTGCCAGCAGACCGGGGACAGGGACATATGGCTACACCTTC. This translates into CASRPGTGTYGYTF.

CDR3 in amino acids: CASNPGTGYEQYF. CDR3 DNA sequence: TGTGCCAGCAACCCCGGGACAGGCTACGAGCAGTACTTC. The chain links TRBV2 to TRBJ2-7, with 8 bases fitting TRBD1. V was pared by 7 bases and J by 3 bases, with 5 bases of the junction left unmatched. Germline loops: CDR1 SNHLY, CDR2 FYNNEI. The CDR3 contains 13 residues.

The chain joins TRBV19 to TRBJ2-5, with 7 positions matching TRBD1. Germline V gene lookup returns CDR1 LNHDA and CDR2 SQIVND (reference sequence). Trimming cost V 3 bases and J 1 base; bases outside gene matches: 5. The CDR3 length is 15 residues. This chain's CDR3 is CASSIGDRAQETQYF. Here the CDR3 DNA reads TGTGCCAGTAGTATTGGGGACAGAGCCCAAGAGACCCAGTACTTC.

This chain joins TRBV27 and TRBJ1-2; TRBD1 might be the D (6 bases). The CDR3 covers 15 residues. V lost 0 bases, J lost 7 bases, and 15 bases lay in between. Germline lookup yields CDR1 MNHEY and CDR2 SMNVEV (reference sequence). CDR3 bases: TGTGCCAGCAGTTTATCCCCACAGGGAGTGGGTGGCTACACCTTC. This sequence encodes CASSLSPQGVGGYTF.

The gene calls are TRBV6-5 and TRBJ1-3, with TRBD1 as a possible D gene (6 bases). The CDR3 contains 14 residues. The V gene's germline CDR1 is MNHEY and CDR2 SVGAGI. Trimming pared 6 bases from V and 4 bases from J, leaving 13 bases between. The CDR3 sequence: CASRSGDPGNTIYF. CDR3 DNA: TGTGCCAGCAGGTCAGGGGACCCAGGAAACACCATATATTTT.

The CDR3 here is CASSLGDRGQYEQYF. The CDR3, as DNA: TGTGCCAGCAGCTTAGGGGACAGGGGGCAATACGAGCAGTACTTC. The V call is TRBV7-2, the J call TRBJ2-7; 12 nucleotides agree with TRBD1. Germline V gene data show CDR1 as SGHTA and CDR2 as FQGNSA. The CDR3 runs to 15 residues. V was clipped by 1 base and J by 4 bases; unmatched bases: 2.

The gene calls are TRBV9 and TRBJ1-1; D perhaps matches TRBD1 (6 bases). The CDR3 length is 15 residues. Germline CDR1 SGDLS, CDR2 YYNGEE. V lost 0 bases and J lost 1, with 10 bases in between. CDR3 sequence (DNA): TGTGCCAGCAGCGTAGATGGGACAACGAACACTGAAGCTTTCTTT. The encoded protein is CASSVDGTTNTEAFF.

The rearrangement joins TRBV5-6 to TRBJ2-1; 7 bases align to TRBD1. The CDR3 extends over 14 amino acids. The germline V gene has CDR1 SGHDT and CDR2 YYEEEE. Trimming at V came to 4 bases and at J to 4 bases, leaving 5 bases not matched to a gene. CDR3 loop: CASSLTGRYNEQFF. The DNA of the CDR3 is TGTGCCAGCAGCCTGACAGGGAGATACAATGAGCAGTTCTTC.

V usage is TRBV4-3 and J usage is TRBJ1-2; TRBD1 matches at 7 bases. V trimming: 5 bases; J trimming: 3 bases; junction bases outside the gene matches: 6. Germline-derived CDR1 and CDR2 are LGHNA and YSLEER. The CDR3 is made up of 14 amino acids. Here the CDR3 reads CASSFTTGDYGYTF. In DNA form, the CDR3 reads TGCGCCAGCAGCTTTACAACAGGGGACTATGGCTACACCTTC.

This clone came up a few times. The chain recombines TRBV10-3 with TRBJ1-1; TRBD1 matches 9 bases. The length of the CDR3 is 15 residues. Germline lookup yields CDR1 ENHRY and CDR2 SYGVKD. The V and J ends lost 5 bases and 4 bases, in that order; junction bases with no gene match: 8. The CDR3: CAISYTGQGSTEAFF. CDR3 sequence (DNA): TGTGCCATCAGTTACACTGGACAGGGGAGCACTGAAGCTTTCTTT.